One sample yielded the 21 T cell receptor beta chains listed below, sequenced in a study of cytomegalovirus exposure and HLA in healthy donors (dated by TCRdb to between 2016 and 2019). Library creation used the immunoSEQ multiplex PCR assay. For the multiplex PCR, a mixture combining 60 forward primers for TCR Vbeta segments and 13 reverse primers for TCR Jbeta segments was used. Imported from immuneACCESS, the table was reduced by TCRdb to in-frame sequences with V and J called. These copies leave out some clones; in studies compared against another copy, an unresolved V gene accounts for under half, and the cause of the remainder is not known. A total of approximately 140,000 clones appear in this sample, approximately 85% of them only once. Together, the top ten hold 1.7% of the sample. The sample taken for sequencing was PBMCs. Source of these receptors: a boy aged 5-17 years in good health and CMV-seronegative.

DNA of the CDR3: TGTGCCAGCAGCAACTGGGACAGGGGGGAAAAACTGTTTTTT. This encodes CASSNWDRGEKLFF. The chain employs TRBV11-2 and TRBJ1-4; 11 bases match TRBD1. The CDR3 is 14 residues long. Germline V gives CDR1 SGHAT, CDR2 FQNNGV. V was pared by 5 bases and J by 8 bases, with 4 bases of the junction left unmatched.

The chain has TRBV5-4 and TRBJ2-2, with TRBD1 matching 10 bases. The trim removed 5 bases at V and 4 bases at J, leaving 11 bases unmatched. The CDR3 loop spans 17 amino acids. Germline V gives CDR1 SGHNT, CDR2 YYREEE (reference sequence). CDR3 sequence reads: CASRSSRDRGFTGELFF. The CDR3 nucleotides read TGTGCCAGCAGGTCTAGTCGGGACAGGGGTTTCACCGGGGAGCTGTTTTTT.

The chain joins TRBV19 to TRBJ2-1; 11 bases map to TRBD2. V was pared by 5 bases and J by 8 bases, with 5 bases of the junction left unmatched. Germline CDR1 is LNHDA and CDR2 is SQIVND (reference sequence). The CDR3 has 14 residues. The CDR3 DNA reads as TGTGCCAGTAGTTTACTAGCGGGAGTGGATGAGCAGTTCTTC. It codes for CASSLLAGVDEQFF.

This clone was seen a few times. Because the CDR3's place on the DNA is in doubt, the DNA is left out and the CDR3 is given as listed by TCRdb. The chain has TRBV19 and TRBJ2-7; the table assigns TRBD2, which was not confirmed against the DNA. Ends included, the CDR3 has 13 residues. Germline V gene data show CDR1 as LNHDA and CDR2 as SQIVND (reference sequence). The CDR3 protein is CASSIQFGSGTLF.

The V and J genes are TRBV5-1 and TRBJ1-2, with D uncertain. The length of the CDR3 is 15 residues. CDR1 is SGHRS and CDR2 is YFSETQ in the germline V gene. Trimming stripped 4 bases from V and 7 bases from J, with 20 bases between. CDR3 nucleotides: TGCGCCAGCAGCGTGGCACAGTCGGGGTCGAGTGGCTACACCTTC. It encodes CASSVAQSGSSGYTF.

CDR3 protein: CASSAMTGLPDNTIYF. For the CDR3, the DNA is TGTGCCAGTAGTGCGATGACAGGGCTTCCGGACAACACCATATATTTT. The gene calls are TRBV19 and TRBJ1-3; the match to TRBD1 covers 7 bases. With V trimmed by 5 bases and J by 7 bases, 14 bases remained unmatched. The CDR3 consists of 16 residues. CDR1 and CDR2 (germline): LNHDA, SQIVND (reference sequence).

This chain uses TRBV7-3 with TRBJ2-1, with TRBD2 matching over 8 bases. This CDR3 is built from 14 residues. CDR1 SGHTA and CDR2 FQGTGA come from the germline V gene. With 2 bases clipped from V and 8 bases from J, the junction kept 5 bases outside the gene matches. This CDR3 is CASSLPGLVYEQFF. The CDR3 DNA reads as TGTGCCAGCAGCTTACCGGGACTAGTCTATGAGCAGTTCTTC.

V is TRBV5-1 and J is TRBJ1-1; D is unresolved. V lost 2 bases and J 2 bases, leaving 10 bases between the germline ends. The germline V gene has CDR1 SGHRS and CDR2 YFSETQ. The CDR3 length is 14 residues. DNA for the CDR3: TGCGCCAGCAGCTTCGGGGTTGGTAACACTGAAGCTTTCTTT. This encodes CASSFGVGNTEAFF.

This clone was found a few times. The V gene is TRBV6-1, the J gene TRBJ1-5, with D unclear. The germline gives CDR1 MNHNS, CDR2 SASEGT. The CDR3 sequence is 13 residues long. V gave up 0 bases and J gave up 6 bases, with 6 bases separating them. CDR3 residues: CASSEALRQPQHF. CDR3 in DNA: TGTGCCAGCAGTGAAGCGTTGCGTCAGCCCCAGCATTTT.

This chain links TRBV5-4 with TRBJ2-5; 7 bases match TRBD1. Germline CDR1 SGHNT, CDR2 YYREEE (reference sequence). This CDR3 region has 15 residues. The junction had 10 bases not matched to a gene; V was cut back by 4 bases and J by 4 bases. The CDR3 nucleotides read TGTGCCAGCAGCCCGACAGGGTATTTACGAGAGACCCAGTACTTC. This gives the protein CASSPTGYLRETQYF.

Of note for this clone: The junction departs from germline at one end; a sequencing error may be responsible. The CDR3 DNA reads as TGTGCCAGCAGCGCCTCAGAGTGGGGGCCCTACAATGAGCCGTTCTTC. This translates into CASSASEWGPYNEPFF. The gene calls are TRBV7-8 and TRBJ2-1, with a possible D match to TRBD1 (6 bases). In germline, CDR1 is SGHVS, CDR2 FQNEAQ. The CDR3 spans 16 residues.

The count of this clone is one. V and J are TRBV11-2 and TRBJ2-6; no clear D gene. CDR3 size: 13 residues. V gave up 6 bases and J gave up 3 bases, with 6 bases separating them. CDR1 and CDR2 from the germline V gene are SGHAT and FQNNGV. The CDR3 region is CASRTGGANVLTF. For the CDR3, the DNA is TGTGCCAGCAGAACTGGTGGGGCCAACGTCCTGACTTTC.

The CDR3 region has the DNA TGTGCCAGCAGTGAGGGACTAGCGCGGGATACGCAGTATTTT. This sequence encodes CASSEGLARDTQYF. The V call is TRBV2, the J call TRBJ2-3, with 10 bases lining up with TRBD2. This CDR3 has 14 amino acids. V dropped 3 bases and J dropped 6; count of bases not matched to a gene: 3. The germline CDR1 and CDR2 sequences are SNHLY and FYNNEI.

This chain links TRBV5-4 with TRBJ1-4, with 8 positions matching TRBD1. V dropped 4 bases and J dropped 6; count of bases not matched to a gene: 5. The CDR3 totals 14 residues. Germline-derived CDR1 and CDR2 are SGHNT and YYREEE (reference sequence). CDR3 DNA sequence: TGTGCCAGCAGCACCGCGACAGGGGATGAAAAACTGTTTTTT. It translates to CASSTATGDEKLFF.

The chain links TRBV6-6 to TRBJ2-3, with D maybe TRBD2 (6 bases). Germline assignment: CDR1 MNHNY and CDR2 SVGAGI (reference sequence). Trimming took off 4 bases at V and 3 bases at J, with 11 bases between the two ends. The CDR3 runs 14 residues. CDR3 protein: CASSSGGKTDTQYF. The DNA for the CDR3 is TGTGCCAGCAGTTCTGGCGGGAAGACAGATACGCAGTATTTT.

This rearrangement joins TRBV2 to TRBJ1-3; D uncertain. CDR1 and CDR2 (germline): SNHLY, FYNNEI. The CDR3 length is 16 residues. The V end lost 1 base, the J end lost 0 bases, and 10 bases lay between the germline ends. CDR3 in DNA: TGTGCCAGCAGTGAAGGGCGCGGGGTCTCTGGAAACACCATATATTTT. Encoded protein: CASSEGRGVSGNTIYF.

The chain recombines TRBV7-2 with TRBJ2-7; D remains unclear. V lost 5 bases, J lost 0 bases, and 8 bases lay in between. CDR3 length: 13 amino acids. Germline CDR1 reads SGHTA; CDR2 reads FQGNSA. The CDR3 reads CASSQPSSYEQYF. CDR3 coding DNA: TGTGCCAGCAGCCAACCCAGCTCCTACGAGCAGTACTTC.

The rearrangement uses TRBV15 and TRBJ2-5; the D gene is possibly TRBD2 (5 bases). The germline CDR1 and CDR2 sequences are LNHNV and YYDKDF (reference sequence). V shed 5 bases and J shed 7 bases, with 23 bases lying between them. There are 16 residues in the CDR3. The CDR3 reads CATSETLIENGGTQYF. The CDR3 bases are TGTGCCACCAGCGAGACTCTTATAGAGAATGGAGGGACCCAGTACTTC. Combining the CDR3 with reference TRBV15 and TRBJ2-5 gives the whole variable domain DAMVIQNPRYQVTQFGKPVTLSCSQTLNHNVMYWYQQKSSQAPKLLFHYYDKDFNNEADTPDNFQSRRPNTSFCFLDIRSPGLGDTAMYLCATSETLIENGGTQYFGPGTRLLVL.

V and J are TRBV7-2 and TRBJ1-3; D possibly corresponds to TRBD1 (6 bases). Trimming took 6 bases from V and 3 from J, leaving 18 bases between them. Germline V gives CDR1 SGHTA, CDR2 FQGNSA. CDR3 size: 16 residues. CDR3 in amino acids: CASSQQGSLLGNTIYF. The CDR3, as DNA: TGTGCCAGCAGTCAACAGGGAAGCTTACTTGGAAACACCATATATTTT.

This rearrangement joins TRBV5-5 to TRBJ1-5; D is undetermined. Germline CDR1 and CDR2: SGHKS and YYEKEE (reference sequence). The V gene lost 1 base and the J gene lost 2 bases, with 16 bases spanning the gap. The CDR3 consists of 17 residues. CDR3 sequence reads: CASSLYPTNDGNQPQHF. Written as DNA, the CDR3 is TGTGCCAGCAGCTTGTATCCAACAAACGATGGCAATCAGCCCCAGCATTTT. The full variable domain, completed using reference TRBV5-5 and TRBJ1-5, is DAGVTQSPTHLIKTRGQQVTLRCSPISGHKSVSWYQQVLGQGPQFIFQYYEKEERGRGNFPDRFSARQFPNYSSELNVNALLLGDSALYLCASSLYPTNDGNQPQHFGDGTRLSIL.

J is TRBJ2-5 and V is TRBV6-6; D is perhaps TRBD1 (7 bases). The germline V gene encodes CDR1 MNHNY and CDR2 SVGAGI (reference sequence). Trimming removed 6 bases from V and 5 bases from J, with 10 bases in between. This CDR3 spans 12 amino acids. The CDR3 nucleotides read TGTGCCAGCAGGCAGGGGGGTGAGACCCAGTACTTC. It specifies CASRQGGETQYF.